This T cell receptor (beta chain) was identified in a study of blood T cell repertoires in COVID-19. On the study more broadly: The study drew acute and convalescent COVID-19 samples from the United States, Italy and Spain. The analysed material was cDNA or gDNA that came from T cells, B-cell-depleted T cells, or PBMCs.

This clone appeared a few times. As originally analysed: By means of reference gene primer amplification, nucleated cell counts were estimated. Assay: immunoSEQ multiplex PCR; the TCRdb copy retains only in-frame clones and omits some. Clonal size and the V and J genes are those of that table, whereas D and trimming came from the DNA. The sample shows around 28,000 clones, about 83% of them seen only once. Deletions cut 10 bases from V and 0 bases from J, with 15 bases between. The germline V gene has CDR1 ENHRY and CDR2 SYGVKD. CDR3 size: 14 residues. The TCR sequence derives from a human donor in a cohort sampled during active COVID-19. The chain joins TRBV10-3 to TRBJ1-1, with no clear D. The material sequenced was peripheral blood. The CDR3 protein is CATADGGMNTEAFF. The CDR3 DNA reads as TGTGCCACAGCTGACGGCGGTATGAACACTGAAGCTTTCTTT.